The 22 T cell receptor beta chains listed next were all sequenced from one sample in a study of T cell responses to AZD1222 COVID-19 vaccine. Data came from immunoSEQ multiplex PCR; TCRdb stores just in-frame clones and leaves some out. The table shows 150,000 to 180,000 clones, with 86% occurring only once. Sequences were derived from peripheral blood, sampled on day 0 of MenACWY control vaccination. Receptors were obtained from an adult in good health.

The chain carries TRBV9 and TRBJ2-1, with a tentative D call TRBD2 (6 bases). The CDR3 is 16 residues long. The germline V gene has CDR1 SGDLS and CDR2 YYNGEE. Trimming pared 4 bases from V and 7 bases from J, leaving 21 bases between. The CDR3 region has the DNA TGTGCCAGCAGCTCCCGGCCTAGCGACTTAGGGAATGAGCAGTTCTTC. It yields the protein CASSSRPSDLGNEQFF.

The chain couples TRBV24-1 to TRBJ2-7; D is ambiguous. Per germline, CDR1 KGHDR and CDR2 SFDVKD. Trimming took off 4 bases at V and 2 bases at J, with 5 bases between the two ends. CDR3 length equals 12 residues. The CDR3 coding sequence is TGTGCCACCAGTGAGGGTACCTACGAGCAGTACTTC. Translating it yields CATSEGTYEQYF.

This rearrangement joins TRBV12-3 or TRBV12-4 to TRBJ2-7, with D possibly TRBD1 on 5 matching bases. This CDR3 has 13 residues. The V and J ends lost 6 bases and 6 bases respectively, with 15 bases between them. The CDR3 nucleotides read TGTGCCAGCAGATCTACAGGTGCCCGCGAGCAGTACTTC. Its translation: CASRSTGAREQYF.

The V call is TRBV7-8, the J call TRBJ1-1, with a possible D match to TRBD1 (6 bases). Trimming took off 4 bases at V and 2 bases at J, with 20 bases between the two ends. CDR3 size: 17 residues. CDR1 and CDR2 (germline): SGHVS, FQNEAQ. The CDR3 is CASSSFRNVGANTEAFF. The CDR3 bases are TGTGCCAGCAGCTCCTTCCGAAACGTGGGGGCAAACACTGAAGCTTTCTTT.

This chain uses TRBV11-2 with TRBJ2-7; unclear D gene. This CDR3 comprises 15 residues. Trimming removed 7 bases at V and 7 bases at J, with 23 bases between. CDR1 and CDR2 (germline): SGHAT, FQNNGV. The CDR3, as DNA: TGTGCCAGCACTACACCTCGTGGCCCAGCCGGGGAGCAGTACTTC. It encodes CASTTPRGPAGEQYF. The full variable domain, in which reference TRBV11-2 and TRBJ2-7 provide the parts outside the CDR3, is EAGVAQSPRYKIIEKRQSVAFWCNPISGHATLYWYQQILGQGPKLLIQFQNNGVVDDSQLPKDRFSAERLKGVDSTLKIQPAKLEDSAVYLCASTTPRGPAGEQYFGPGTRLTVT.

CDR3 DNA sequence: TGTGCCAGCAGTAAAAGCGGGGGGCCTCTAACTCAAGAGACCCAGTACTTC. It specifies CASSKSGGPLTQETQYF. This chain connects TRBV28 to TRBJ2-5; 9 nucleotides agree with TRBD2. CDR1 is MDHEN and CDR2 is SYDVKM in the germline V gene. The CDR3 runs 17 residues. V shed 5 bases, J shed 2 bases, and the junction held 12 bases outside the gene matches. Full variable domain (rest looked up from reference TRBV28 and TRBJ2-5): DVKVTQSSRYLVKRTGEKVFLECVQDMDHENMFWYRQDPGLGLRLIYFSYDVKMKEKGDIPEGYSVSREKKERFSLILESASTNQTSMYLCASSKSGGPLTQETQYFGPGTRLLVL.

The V and J genes are TRBV7-9 and TRBJ1-2; TRBD1 is a possible D gene (5 bases). This CDR3 is 17 amino acids long. The V and J ends lost 5 bases and 2 bases respectively, with 21 bases between them. Per germline, CDR1 SEHNR and CDR2 FQNEAQ (reference sequence). The CDR3 is CASSLRQLLGLNYGYTF. The CDR3 DNA reads TGTGCCAGCAGCCTTAGACAGCTGCTAGGACTAAACTATGGCTACACCTTC.

The genes are TRBV30 and TRBJ1-2; D not resolved. Trimming removed 2 bases from V and 5 bases from J, with 12 bases in between. Germline lookup yields CDR1 GTSNPN and CDR2 SVGIG (reference sequence). There are 13 residues in the CDR3. The CDR3 nucleotides read TGTGCCTGGAGTTTGGGTGGACGATATGGCTACACCTTC. It translates to CAWSLGGRYGYTF.

The chain couples TRBV10-1 to TRBJ2-1, with 7 positions matching TRBD1. V trimming: 2 bases; J trimming: 4 bases; junction bases outside the gene matches: 5. Germline V gene lookup returns CDR1 WNHNN and CDR2 SYGVQD (reference sequence). The CDR3 covers 15 residues. In DNA form, the CDR3 reads TGCGCCAGCAGTGAGAACAGGGGCTCTTACAATGAGCAGTTCTTC. Protein product: CASSENRGSYNEQFF.

This chain links TRBV5-8 with TRBJ1-4, with D unresolved. Germline V CDR1 and CDR2: SGHTS, YDEGEE. This CDR3 region has 14 residues. Trimming stripped 0 bases from V and 4 bases from J, with 7 bases between. CDR3 sequence: CASSLGRFNEKLFF. As DNA, the CDR3 is TGTGCCAGCAGCTTGGGCCGGTTTAATGAAAAACTGTTTTTT.

A single count supports this clone. This chain connects TRBV11-2 to TRBJ1-2; tentative D call: TRBD1 (6 bases). The germline V and J ends were trimmed by 0 bases and 8 bases, with 16 bases remaining between them. Germline V lookup: CDR1 SGHAT, CDR2 FQNNGV. The CDR3 is made up of 15 amino acids. In DNA, the CDR3 is TGTGCCAGCAGCTTAGATCTAAACAGGGAAGAGGGCTACACCTTC. Protein product: CASSLDLNREEGYTF.

V is TRBV13 and J is TRBJ2-7; the D gene is possibly TRBD2 (6 bases). Germline V lookup: CDR1 PRHDT, CDR2 FYEKMQ (reference sequence). V was shortened by 1 base and J by 0 bases, with 10 bases between the two germline ends. The CDR3 totals 15 residues. This chain's CDR3 is CASSLVGGGSYEQYF. The CDR3 DNA follows: TGTGCCAGCAGCTTAGTCGGGGGAGGCTCCTACGAGCAGTACTTC.

The chain recombines TRBV3-1 (or the pseudogene TRBV3-2) with TRBJ2-2, with unresolved D. This CDR3 is 13 amino acids long. Germline V lookup: CDR1 LGHDT, CDR2 YNNKEL (reference sequence). The germline V and J ends were trimmed by 3 bases and 7 bases, with 9 bases remaining between them. CDR3 nucleotide sequence: TGTGCCAGCAGCCAGCTAGGCGACGGGGAGCTGTTTTTT. Amino acids: CASSQLGDGELFF.

This chain joins TRBV29-1 and TRBJ1-2; tentative D call: TRBD1 (5 bases). V shed 8 bases and J shed 4 bases, with 20 bases lying between them. This CDR3 region has 14 residues. Germline CDR1 reads SQVTM; CDR2 reads ANQGSEA. CDR3 sequence reads: CSPGGTEVSYGYTF. CDR3 DNA sequence: TGCAGCCCGGGTGGGACGGAGGTCTCCTATGGCTACACCTTC.

The gene calls are TRBV10-3 and TRBJ1-1, with 7 bases lining up with TRBD1. This CDR3 is built from 16 residues. The V gene's germline CDR1 is ENHRY and CDR2 SYGVKD. Trimming cost V 0 bases and J 3 bases; bases outside gene matches: 7. The CDR3 protein is CAISESPGQAHTEAFF. CDR3 sequence (DNA): TGTGCCATCAGTGAGTCCCCTGGACAGGCCCACACTGAAGCTTTCTTT.

The CDR3 loop is CASSLDGASYNEQFF. The CDR3 coding sequence is TGCGCCAGCAGCTTGGACGGGGCATCCTACAATGAGCAGTTCTTC. The chain joins TRBV5-1 to TRBJ2-1; D is tentatively TRBD1 or TRBD2 (5 bases each). Looked up from germline, CDR1 is SGHRS and CDR2 is YFSETQ. V was pared by 0 bases and J by 1 base, with 8 bases between. The CDR3 covers 15 residues.

This chain joins TRBV19 and TRBJ2-3, with TRBD2 matching over 8 bases. The CDR3 is 14 amino acids. The germline CDR1 and CDR2 sequences are LNHDA and SQIVND (reference sequence). With V trimmed by 5 bases and J by 6 bases, 7 bases remained unmatched. The CDR3 region has the DNA TGTGCCAGTAGTGGGCGGGAGGCAGTCGATACGCAGTATTTT. It yields the protein CASSGREAVDTQYF.

The rearrangement links TRBV18 to TRBJ2-3; D ambiguous. Germline loops: CDR1 KGHSH, CDR2 LQKENI. There are 14 residues in the CDR3. Trimming stripped 3 bases from V and 1 base from J, with 8 bases between. The CDR3 sequence is CASSPPAGTDTQYF. CDR3 coding DNA: TGTGCCAGCTCACCTCCCGCAGGCACAGATACGCAGTATTTT.

This chain uses TRBV7-9 with TRBJ1-4; D unresolved. Trimming pared 1 base from V and 0 bases from J, leaving 12 bases between. The CDR3 is 17 amino acids. Germline-derived CDR1 and CDR2 are SEHNR and FQNEAQ (reference sequence). In nucleotides, the CDR3 is TGTGCCAGCAGCTTAGGGACGCAAATCTCAACTAATGAAAAACTGTTTTTT. This codes for CASSLGTQISTNEKLFF.

CDR3 protein: CATSDSLPGQGATQYF. CDR3 nucleotides: TGTGCCACCAGTGATTCTCTCCCGGGACAGGGGGCTACGCAGTATTTT. This chain uses TRBV24-1 with TRBJ2-3, with 12 bases that match TRBD1. The CDR3 is 16 amino acids. Losses at the gene ends were 2 bases for V and 8 bases for J; bases not matched to a gene: 7. The germline V gene has CDR1 KGHDR and CDR2 SFDVKD.

The rearrangement links TRBV4-2 to TRBJ2-1; D uncertain. Germline CDR1 is LGHNA and CDR2 is YNFKEQ. V lost 0 bases and J lost 7, with 7 bases in between. This CDR3 has 13 residues. CDR3 residues: CASSQDHSNEQFF. In nucleotides, the CDR3 is TGTGCCAGCAGCCAAGATCACTCTAATGAGCAGTTCTTC.

In its sample, this clone was seen a few times. The chain has TRBV7-6 and TRBJ1-1; 7 bases fit TRBD1. V gave up 1 base and J gave up 6 bases; unmatched junction bases: 8. CDR3 length: 15 residues. Germline lookup yields CDR1 SGHVS and CDR2 FNYEAQ. The CDR3 here is CASSLVLSGGSEAFF. The CDR3 nucleotides are TGTGCCAGCAGCTTAGTTCTCTCAGGGGGGTCTGAAGCTTTCTTT. The full variable domain, rest sourced from reference TRBV7-6 and TRBJ1-1, is GAGVSQSPRYKVTKRGQDVALRCDPISGHVSLYWYRQALGQGPEFLTYFNYEAQQDKSGLPNDRFSAERPEGSISTLTIQRTEQRDSAMYRCASSLVLSGGSEAFFGQGTRLTVV.